Sequencing of this T cell receptor (beta chain) was carried out in a study of shared clonotypes between healthy human individuals (TCRdb year 2020). In terms of the full investigation: The cohort comprised two women and three men aged 18 to 49 years. For each donor, three plates each were used for CD4 naive and CD4 memory, two plates were used for CD8 naive, and one plate was used for CD8 memory. To estimate repertoire size and how much clonotypes are shared between individuals, the study performed deep sequencing of blood TCR repertoires from a few healthy adults. Different laboratories and diverse techniques were used to prepare libraries and sequence TCR repertoires, to increase sequencing depth and limit assay-specific biases. Leukapheresis yielded between about 0.9 and 9.5 billion PBMCs per donor. What the study reported, not specific to this receptor: Rarefaction of sorted-subset datasets indicated incomplete sequencing despite the large sequencing depth. Only blood was sampled, and tissue TCR repertoires likely differ from those in blood. Naive subsets generally had larger estimated clonotype richness than memory subsets did. The genetic and exposure-history diversity represented was limited by the small number of donors. About 5% of naive CD4, 3% to 4% of naive CD8, approximately 2% of memory CD4, and about 0.4% of memory CD8 clonotypes were shared across several donors. Pairwise subsampling led to the expectation that sequencing depth would affect the degree of clonotype sharing among donors. Clonotypes shared by all four sorted-subset donors showed higher generation probabilities than non-shared clonotypes.

Donors were healthy HIV-negative adults with no recently reported acute infections or vaccinations. Every donor was a Caucasian adult residing in Nashville, Tennessee, USA. CD4+ T cells were enriched by magnetic negative selection, after which naive cells were positively selected on CD45RA and the negative fraction was taken as the memory subset. Blood was obtained by leukapheresis, after which PBMCs were separated by Ficoll-Histopaque density gradient centrifugation and cryopreserved in liquid nitrogen vapor phase. Analytical flow cytometry was used to check the purity and quantity of every magnetically sorted T cell population. From each sorted fraction, genomic DNA was isolated and quantified by UV absorbance on a Nanodrop 2000c. With regard to this clone: Which antigen it targets is not known. Nothing much larger sits one base from this clone, and base qualities are not available.

Using the deep immunoSEQ assay, TCR CDR3 regions were amplified from genomic DNA by multiplex PCR. Extracted genomic DNA from each cell subset was spread evenly across all wells of several immunoSEQ 96-well plates, with each plate serving as a replicate. For sorted subsets, each replicate PCR was loaded with around 200 ng genomic DNA, equivalent to 30,000 or so T cell genomes. Purified libraries were measured with a Qubit 3.0 fluorometer, size-checked on a Bioanalyzer 2100, and measured again with the KAPA Library Quantification kit. Each immunoSEQ 96-well plate was sequenced on its own single-read 150-cycle Illumina NextSeq 550 flow cell. For the original study's pipeline: Because the immunoSEQ output held only junctional sequences and lacked quality scores, the filtering could not match the filtering applied to full-length reads. To assign V/J genes and CDR3, sequences were annotated using PyIR, a Python wrapper for IgBLAST v1.9, with IMGT germline references. Any read was removed if the V/J assignment was weak (E-value above 1e-6), the CDR3 was missing, or the read contained stop codons, out-of-frame junctions, or ambiguous translated residues. V3J clonotypes were defined by identical inferred V gene, J gene, and CDR3 amino acid sequence. Percentage overlap between repertoires was computed as shared unique clonotypes divided by the size of the smaller repertoire. Three approaches were used to assess repertoire richness: RTK rarefaction, the Chao1 estimator, and Recon v2.1 estimates of unobserved clonotypes. Generation probabilities for all TCRbeta clonotypes obtained by the gDNA method from several donors were computed using OLGA. TCRdb mirrors the immuneACCESS table, restricted to in-frame sequences. Some clones are absent from its copies; in checked studies, under half trace to an unresolved V gene, and the reason for the others is unknown. V, J and clone size reflect that table, while D and trimming were determined from the DNA. This sample lists more than 2 million clones; almost 96% were detected once. Jointly, the top ten make up approximately 0.13% of the sample.

Sequencing input: naive CD4+ T cells sorted from blood. The sample's cell subset or site label is to be understood as: CD45RA+ positively selected. This receptor was obtained from a man between 18 and 35 years old in good health.

The nucleotide sequence is TGTGCCATCAGTGATCCAGACAGCTTGGGAACGGGTGAGCAGTTCTTC. It encodes CAISDPDSLGTGEQFF. The chain is encoded by TRBV10-3 joined to TRBJ2-1; D gene: possibly TRBD1, on 5 matching bases. CDR1 is given as ENHRY and CDR2 as SYGVKD, both from the germline V gene. Trimming at the junction amounts to 3 bases on V and 9 bases on J, and the germline ends lie 21 bases apart. The CDR3 runs 16 amino acids, cysteine and phenylalanine included. Here the CDR3 DNA is all that survives: 48 bases in frame from base 1.